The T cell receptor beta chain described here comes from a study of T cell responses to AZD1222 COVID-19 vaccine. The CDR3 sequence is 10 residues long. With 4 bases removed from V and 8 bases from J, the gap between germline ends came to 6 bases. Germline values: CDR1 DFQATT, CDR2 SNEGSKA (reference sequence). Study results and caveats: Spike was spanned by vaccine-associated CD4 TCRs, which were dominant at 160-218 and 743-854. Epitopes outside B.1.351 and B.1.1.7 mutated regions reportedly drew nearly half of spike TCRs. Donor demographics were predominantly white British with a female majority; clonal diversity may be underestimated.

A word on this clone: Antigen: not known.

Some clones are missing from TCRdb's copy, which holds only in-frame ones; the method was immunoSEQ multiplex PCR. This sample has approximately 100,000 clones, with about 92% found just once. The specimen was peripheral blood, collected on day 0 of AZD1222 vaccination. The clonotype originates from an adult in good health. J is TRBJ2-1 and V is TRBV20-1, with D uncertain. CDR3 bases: TGCAGTGCTAAAGCATATGAGCAGTTCTTC. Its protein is CSAKAYEQFF.